A selection of T cell receptor beta chains follows, all from one sample in a study of T cell responses to AZD1222 COVID-19 vaccine. Only in-frame clones appear in the TCRdb table, and some are missing; sequencing was by immunoSEQ multiplex PCR. The sample comprises 100,000 or so clones, 70% to 90% of which are singletons, and about 2.5% rests with the top ten. Material: peripheral blood, obtained 28 days after the second AZD1222 dose. The receptors derive from an adult who received the AZD1222 COVID-19 vaccine. Both conserved end residues are part of each CDR3. Each record gives: clone size, V gene, D gene, J gene, CDR3 protein, CDR3 DNA. The D gene is left open where the match is weak. Clone size is stated in some rows and not others, as once, few, many or a class when expanded.

abundance: .; v_gene: TRBV30; d_gene: .; j_gene: TRBJ2-5; CDR3aa: CAWSARRYQETQYF; CDR3nt: TGTGCCTGGAGTGCTAGGCGGTACCAAGAGACCCAGTACTTC
abundance: .; v_gene: TRBV28; d_gene: TRBD1; j_gene: TRBJ1-2; CDR3aa: CASSLLGQGASFGYTF; CDR3nt: TGTGCCAGCAGTTTGCTCGGGCAGGGGGCGAGTTTCGGCTACACCTTC
abundance: .; v_gene: TRBV30; d_gene: TRBD1; j_gene: TRBJ2-1; CDR3aa: CAWSMGQGVDEQFF; CDR3nt: TGTGCCTGGAGTATGGGACAGGGGGTCGATGAGCAGTTCTTC
abundance: .; v_gene: TRBV5-1; d_gene: .; j_gene: TRBJ1-4; CDR3aa: CASSLGQYEGQKLFF; CDR3nt: TGCGCCAGCAGCTTGGGACAGTACGAAGGGCAAAAACTGTTTTTT
abundance: .; v_gene: TRBV5-1; d_gene: .; j_gene: TRBJ2-7; CDR3aa: CASSLVARDYEQYF; CDR3nt: TGCGCCAGCAGCTTGGTAGCCAGAGACTACGAGCAGTACTTC
abundance: .; v_gene: TRBV9; d_gene: TRBD2; j_gene: TRBJ2-6; CDR3aa: CASSVKPSGGAYSGANVLTF; CDR3nt: TGTGCCAGCAGCGTGAAACCTAGCGGAGGTGCCTACTCTGGGGCCAACGTCCTGACTTTC
abundance: .; v_gene: TRBV28; d_gene: .; j_gene: TRBJ1-3; CDR3aa: CASSSGQIPRDTIYF; CDR3nt: TGTGCCAGCAGCTCCGGACAGATTCCCAGAGACACCATATATTTT
abundance: .; v_gene: TRBV25-1; d_gene: TRBD1; j_gene: TRBJ2-5; CDR3aa: CASSNTGAETQYF; CDR3nt: TGTGCCAGCAGTAACACAGGGGCCGAGACCCAGTACTTC
abundance: .; v_gene: TRBV4-1; d_gene: .; j_gene: TRBJ1-1; CDR3aa: CASSHFRNPEAFF; CDR3nt: TGCGCCAGCAGCCATTTCAGGAATCCGGAAGCTTTCTTT
abundance: .; v_gene: TRBV7-2; d_gene: .; j_gene: TRBJ1-3; CDR3aa: CASKLSRTGNTIYF; CDR3nt: TGTGCCAGCAAGCTTTCGAGGACGGGAAACACCATATATTTT
abundance: .; v_gene: TRBV4-3; d_gene: .; j_gene: TRBJ1-1; CDR3aa: CASKGGPEAFF; CDR3nt: TGCGCCAGCAAAGGGGGTCCTGAAGCTTTCTTT
abundance: few; v_gene: TRBV2; d_gene: .; j_gene: TRBJ2-3; CDR3aa: CADQGGPSTDTQYF; CDR3nt: TGTGCCGATCAGGGCGGGCCGAGTACGGATACGCAGTATTTT
abundance: .; v_gene: TRBV4-1; d_gene: .; j_gene: TRBJ1-5; CDR3aa: CASSQEGSGGYQPQHF; CDR3nt: TGCGCCAGCAGCCAAGAAGGCTCCGGAGGTTATCAGCCCCAGCATTTT
abundance: .; v_gene: TRBV24-1; d_gene: .; j_gene: TRBJ2-1; CDR3aa: CATSVQGGTEQFF; CDR3nt: TGTGCCACCAGTGTACAAGGGGGGACTGAGCAGTTCTTC
abundance: .; v_gene: TRBV11-2; d_gene: TRBD1; j_gene: TRBJ2-1; CDR3aa: CASKGTGGNEQFF; CDR3nt: TGTGCCAGCAAAGGGACAGGTGGGAATGAGCAGTTCTTC
abundance: .; v_gene: TRBV5-1; d_gene: .; j_gene: TRBJ2-6; CDR3aa: CASSFRDRANVLTF; CDR3nt: TGCGCCAGCAGCTTCCGGGACAGGGCCAACGTCCTGACTTTC
abundance: once; v_gene: TRBV7-9; d_gene: TRBD1; j_gene: TRBJ2-7; CDR3aa: CASSPRTGQYEQYF; CDR3nt: TGTGCCAGCAGCCCGAGGACAGGGCAATACGAGCAGTACTTC
abundance: .; v_gene: TRBV28; d_gene: .; j_gene: TRBJ2-1; CDR3aa: CASSLFSTGADEQFF; CDR3nt: TGTGCCAGCAGTTTATTTTCGACAGGTGCGGATGAGCAGTTCTTC
abundance: .; v_gene: TRBV6-2/TRBV6-3; d_gene: .; j_gene: TRBJ2-3; CDR3aa: CASSYLLRGIKEVDTQYF; CDR3nt: TGTGCCAGCAGTTACCTACTCCGGGGCATAAAGGAAGTGGATACGCAGTATTTT
abundance: .; v_gene: TRBV12-3/TRBV12-4; d_gene: TRBD1; j_gene: TRBJ2-5; CDR3aa: CASRLGQQETQYF; CDR3nt: TGTGCCAGCAGACTGGGACAGCAAGAGACCCAGTACTTC
abundance: .; v_gene: TRBV5-1; d_gene: .; j_gene: TRBJ2-3; CDR3aa: CASSWSTDTQYF; CDR3nt: TGCGCCAGCAGCTGGAGCACAGATACGCAGTATTTT
abundance: .; v_gene: TRBV14; d_gene: .; j_gene: TRBJ2-3; CDR3aa: CASSPLLRASGTDTQYF; CDR3nt: TGTGCCAGCAGTCCCCTACTCAGGGCTAGCGGCACAGATACGCAGTATTTT
abundance: .; v_gene: TRBV15; d_gene: .; j_gene: TRBJ1-5; CDR3aa: CATSAGGNQPQHF; CDR3nt: TGTGCCACCAGCGCAGGGGGCAATCAGCCCCAGCATTTT
abundance: once; v_gene: TRBV6-4; d_gene: .; j_gene: TRBJ2-3; CDR3aa: CASSEDASSTDTQYF; CDR3nt: TGTGCCAGCAGTGAAGACGCATCTAGCACAGATACGCAGTATTTT
abundance: few; v_gene: TRBV4-3; d_gene: .; j_gene: TRBJ1-1; CDR3aa: CASSLDSRGTEAFF; CDR3nt: TGCGCCTCGAGCCTGGACAGCCGGGGCACTGAAGCTTTCTTT
abundance: .; v_gene: TRBV6-2/TRBV6-3; d_gene: TRBD1; j_gene: TRBJ1-5; CDR3aa: CASSGTGRNQPQHF; CDR3nt: TGTGCCAGCAGTGGGACAGGGAGGAATCAGCCCCAGCATTTT